The sequence of this TCR beta chain was determined in a study of type 1 regulatory T cells. TCRdb fed the reads into MiXCR, producing one record per CDR3 protein. The table records about 42,000 distinct CDR3 sequences, 9% to 15% of them present only once. This clonotype was detected many times. No antigen is known for it. Germline V gene sequence: CDR1 SGHRS, CDR2 YFSETQ. Trimming took 0 bases from V and 0 from J, leaving 6 bases between them. The CDR3 covers 14 residues. The V gene is TRBV5-1, the J gene TRBJ1-1; D is unresolved. The source material was cultured non-Tr1 T cells, either the whole culture or a sorted T cell fraction (not recorded which). The source is a human donor in good health. CDR3 region: CASSLGGMNTEAFF. In DNA form, the CDR3 reads TGCGCCAGCAGCTTGGGAGGCATGAACACTGAAGCTTTCTTT.